A single sample is the source of the 14 T cell receptor beta chains below, sequenced in a study of blood T cell repertoires in COVID-19. The assay was immunoSEQ multiplex PCR, and TCRdb's table has in-frame clones only and misses some. Seen here are 200,000 to 300,000 clones, 80% to 90% observed once, and the top ten hold over 7.5%. The sample taken for sequencing was PBMCs or T cells enriched from blood (not recorded which). The receptors were gathered from a man aged 40-55 years who had recovered from COVID-19.

The CDR3 DNA is TGTGCCAGCAGCTCGACACTCGCTAATAATTCACCCCTCCACTTT. Translation: CASSSTLANNSPLHF. The chain employs TRBV5-6 and TRBJ1-6; D is ambiguous. This CDR3 spans 15 amino acids. With 3 bases removed from V and 5 bases from J, the gap between germline ends came to 12 bases. CDR1 and CDR2 (germline): SGHDT, YYEEEE.

The V gene is TRBV29-1, the J gene TRBJ1-1, with TRBD1 matching 10 bases. This CDR3 has 13 residues. Germline lookup yields CDR1 SQVTM and CDR2 ANQGSEA. The V gene end was trimmed by 7 bases and the J gene end by 4 bases; junction bases not matched to a gene: 6. The CDR3 sequence: CSAGTGVGTEAFF. CDR3 nucleotides: TGCAGCGCCGGGACAGGGGTTGGCACTGAAGCTTTCTTT.

This chain uses TRBV28 with TRBJ1-1; TRBD1 matches at 8 bases. With V trimmed by 5 bases and J by 6 bases, 11 bases remained unmatched. This CDR3 region has 15 residues. CDR1 is MDHEN, CDR2 SYDVKM, per germline. The DNA for the CDR3 is TGTGCCAGCAGTACTCAGGGGGCCTTAAGGGCTGAAGCTTTCTTT. Encoded protein: CASSTQGALRAEAFF.

This clone was counted once. Other DNA variants within this sample encode the same CDR3. Here the CDR3 reads CASSLEGGNQPQHF. The CDR3 coding sequence is TGCGCCAGCAGCTTGGAAGGCGGGAATCAGCCCCAGCATTTT. The chain recombines TRBV5-1 with TRBJ1-5; D is unresolved. The CDR3 has 14 amino acids. V gave up 0 bases and J gave up 4 bases, with 8 bases separating them. CDR1 SGHRS and CDR2 YFSETQ come from the germline V gene.

This chain joins TRBV27 and TRBJ1-1, with D maybe TRBD1 (6 bases). Germline-derived CDR1 and CDR2 are MNHEY and SMNVEV (reference sequence). The germline V and J ends were trimmed by 5 bases and 7 bases, with 14 bases remaining between them. The CDR3 is 13 amino acids. CDR3: CASSLTGPGEAFF. For the CDR3, the DNA is TGTGCCAGCAGTCTCACAGGGCCGGGTGAAGCTTTCTTT.

The gene calls are TRBV27 and TRBJ1-4, with 9 positions matching TRBD1. The trim removed 4 bases at V and 6 bases at J, leaving 9 bases unmatched. The CDR3 extends over 16 amino acids. CDR1 is MNHEY, CDR2 SMNVEV, per germline (reference sequence). The CDR3 coding sequence is TGTGCCAGCAGTTCCCCGACCCGGGACAGGGATGAAAAACTGTTTTTT. Translating gives CASSSPTRDRDEKLFF.

The V and J genes are TRBV19 and TRBJ2-1, with TRBD1 matching 8 bases. The CDR3 runs to 16 residues. J was trimmed by 5 bases and V by 3 bases; bases with no gene match: 9. CDR1 and CDR2 (germline): LNHDA, SQIVND (reference sequence). The CDR3 nucleotides read TGTGCCAGTAGTATGCCCCAGGGGGCAGGAAACAATGAGCAGTTCTTC. This sequence encodes CASSMPQGAGNNEQFF.

This sequence joins TRBV18 and TRBJ1-5; D not resolved. Germline V lookup: CDR1 KGHSH, CDR2 LQKENI. The V end was cut by 4 bases, the J end by 2 bases, with 9 bases between. This CDR3 is 14 amino acids long. DNA of the CDR3: TGTGCCAGCTCACGAAACCAGGGCAATCAGCCCCAGCATTTT. Residues: CASSRNQGNQPQHF.

In its sample, this clone was seen once. The chain combines TRBV28 with TRBJ2-3; D remains ambiguous. The V end was cut by 3 bases, the J end by 1 base, with 5 bases between. Germline V gives CDR1 MDHEN, CDR2 SYDVKM. This CDR3 contains 13 residues. CDR3 loop: CASSLQGTDTQYF. The CDR3 region has the DNA TGTGCCAGCAGTTTGCAGGGCACAGATACGCAGTATTTT.

This clone was picked up one time. V and J are TRBV19 and TRBJ1-3, with unresolved D. The germline CDR1 and CDR2 sequences are LNHDA and SQIVND (reference sequence). This CDR3 contains 13 residues. The V end lost 6 bases, the J end lost 0 bases, and 6 bases lay between the germline ends. CDR3 in amino acids: CASRRSSGNTIYF. CDR3 coding DNA: TGTGCCAGTAGACGGAGCTCTGGAAACACCATATATTTT.

This clone turned up a few times. The V gene is TRBV27, the J gene TRBJ1-6, with D unresolved. V was cut by 3 bases and J by 10 bases, with 10 bases left in between. The CDR3 sequence is 13 residues long. The V gene's germline CDR1 is MNHEY and CDR2 SMNVEV (reference sequence). The CDR3 region has the DNA TGTGCCAGCAGTTTGGAGCTAGGCTCACCCCTCCACTTT. Translation gives CASSLELGSPLHF.

The chain joins TRBV28 to TRBJ2-1; the match to TRBD2 covers 9 bases. CDR1 and CDR2 from the germline V gene are MDHEN and SYDVKM. Trimming removed 3 bases from V and 3 bases from J; junction bases left unmatched: 3. The length of the CDR3 is 15 residues. Here the CDR3 DNA reads TGTGCCAGCAGTTTTCCTAGCGGGATCTACAATGAGCAGTTCTTC. It yields the protein CASSFPSGIYNEQFF.

The genes are TRBV7-2 and TRBJ2-3, with 7 bases aligning to TRBD1. This CDR3 is 14 amino acids long. The trim removed 3 bases at V and 0 bases at J, leaving 0 bases unmatched. Germline V lookup: CDR1 SGHTA, CDR2 FQGNSA. The CDR3 loop reads CASSLDRSTDTQYF. The CDR3 DNA follows: TGTGCCAGCAGCTTGGACAGGAGCACAGATACGCAGTATTTT.

The rearrangement uses TRBV14 and TRBJ1-1; D uncertain. The germline V and J ends were trimmed by 2 bases and 3 bases, with 10 bases remaining between them. The CDR3 spans 14 residues. Germline values: CDR1 SGHDN, CDR2 FVKESK. CDR3 nucleotide sequence: TGTGCCAGCAGCCAAATCTGGGGAGACACTGAAGCTTTCTTT. This sequence encodes CASSQIWGDTEAFF. The complete variable domain, with remaining parts taken from reference TRBV14 and TRBJ1-1, reads EAGVTQFPSHSVIEKGQTVTLRCDPISGHDNLYWYRRVMGKEIKFLLHFVKESKQDESGMPNNRFLAERTGGTYSTLKVQPAELEDSGVYFCASSQIWGDTEAFFGQGTRLTVV.